This T cell receptor (beta chain) was recorded in a study of CD8+ T cells in alopecia areata. Regarding the study as a whole: Compared with normal scalp, lesional scalp had higher clonality and more expanded CD8+ clones.

Reverse transcribed after extraction, RNA yielded cDNA as the sequencing template. Here immunoSEQ multiplex PCR was the method, and the copy in TCRdb shows in-frame clones only, minus some. The profile shows 150,000 to 180,000 clones, around 50% of them singletons. On this clone itself: Its antigen is unidentified.

The CDR3 is 13 amino acids. Trimming took off 2 bases at V and 0 bases at J, with 4 bases between the two ends. Germline CDR1 reads ENHRY; CDR2 reads SYGVKD. The chain combines TRBV10-3 with TRBJ2-5, with D uncertain. This TCR was recovered from a human donor with alopecia areata. The specimen was CD8+ T cells sorted from blood, collected at week 0. CDR3 DNA sequence: TGTGCCATCAGTGAGGACTACCAAGAGACCCAGTACTTC. As protein: CAISEDYQETQYF.